The source of this TCR beta chain is a study of blood T cells in healthy people across ages. This clonotype was counted only a few times. Its antigen is not identified. CDR1 is SQVTM and CDR2 is ANQGSEA in the germline V gene. Trimming took 8 bases from V and 0 from J, leaving 11 bases between them. The CDR3 is 13 amino acids. General study results and limits: In older individuals, TCR beta diversity per million T cells was lower, falling roughly linearly with age. Without sorted subsets, naive and antigen-experienced compartments could not be conclusively compared. Unknown CMV status may confound age-related changes in expanded clones.

Next came a second PCR, run for about 7 to 12 cycles, which used a sample-barcoded 5' primer along with a J-beta primer mix. Unique molecular identifiers of 12 random nucleotides labeled each cDNA. TCRdb re-called the 5' RACE reads through MiXCR, storing one row per CDR3 protein. This table has 1,300,000 or so distinct CDR3 sequences, around 59% appearing once. The source of this sequence is a man in his late teens or twenties in good health. The chain employs TRBV29-1 and TRBJ2-1; D is unresolved. The sample was blood. CDR3 DNA sequence: TGCAGCCTCTTCGAAAACTCCTACAATGAGCAGTTCTTC. It encodes CSLFENSYNEQFF.